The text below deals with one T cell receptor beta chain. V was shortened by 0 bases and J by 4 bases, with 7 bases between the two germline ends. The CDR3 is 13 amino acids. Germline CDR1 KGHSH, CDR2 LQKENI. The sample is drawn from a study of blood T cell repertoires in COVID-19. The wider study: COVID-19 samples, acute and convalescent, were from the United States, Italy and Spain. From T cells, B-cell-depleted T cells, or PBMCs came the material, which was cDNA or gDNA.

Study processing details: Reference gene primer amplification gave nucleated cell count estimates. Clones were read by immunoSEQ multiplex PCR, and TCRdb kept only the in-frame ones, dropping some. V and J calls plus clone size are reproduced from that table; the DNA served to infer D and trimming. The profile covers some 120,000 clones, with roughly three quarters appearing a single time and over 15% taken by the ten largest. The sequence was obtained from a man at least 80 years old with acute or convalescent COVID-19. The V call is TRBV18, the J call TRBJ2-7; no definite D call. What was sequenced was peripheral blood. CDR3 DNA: TGTGCCAGCTCACCACCCTTTGTTTACGAGCAGTACTTC. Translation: CASSPPFVYEQYF.